These 27 T cell receptor beta chains were all obtained from the same sample, sequenced in a study of blood T cell repertoires in COVID-19. Clones were sequenced by immunoSEQ multiplex PCR, and TCRdb holds only the in-frame ones, with some missing. The data contain over 200,000 clones, 92% of them singletons. The sample taken for sequencing was peripheral blood. The receptors shown here come from a man in his fifties or sixties with COVID-19, enrolled during active disease.

V and J are TRBV27 and TRBJ2-7; no reliable D call. V gave up 5 bases and J gave up 0 bases, with 11 bases separating them. The CDR3 totals 14 residues. Germline CDR1 MNHEY, CDR2 SMNVEV (reference sequence). The CDR3, as DNA: TGTGCCAGCAGTCTGTCCCTGAGCTCCTACGAGCAGTACTTC. Translated, it gives CASSLSLSSYEQYF.

This sequence joins TRBV18 and TRBJ1-2, with 8 bases matching TRBD1. Germline CDR1 and CDR2: KGHSH and LQKENI. With 3 bases clipped from V and 4 bases from J, the junction kept 4 bases outside the gene matches. The CDR3 contains 14 residues. The CDR3 DNA reads as TGTGCCAGCTCACCGGGGACAGGCATCTATGGCTACACCTTC. Its translation is CASSPGTGIYGYTF.

The gene calls are TRBV9 and TRBJ2-1; 9 nucleotides match TRBD1. Germline V gene sequence: CDR1 SGDLS, CDR2 YYNGEE. V shed 6 bases, J shed 7 bases, and the junction held 14 bases outside the gene matches. The CDR3 covers 16 residues. This CDR3 is CASTQTRGTGLNEQFF. CDR3 DNA sequence: TGTGCCAGCACTCAAACGAGGGGGACAGGGCTTAATGAGCAGTTCTTC. Full variable domain (missing parts from reference TRBV9 and TRBJ2-1): DSGVTQTPKHLITATGQRVTLRCSPRSGDLSVYWYQQSLDQGLQFLIQYYNGEERAKGNILERFSAQQFPDLHSELNLSSLELGDSALYFCASTQTRGTGLNEQFFGPGTRLTVL.

The chain couples TRBV5-1 to TRBJ1-2, with D tentatively TRBD1 (6 bases). CDR1 is SGHRS and CDR2 is YFSETQ in the germline V gene. Trimming stripped 6 bases from V and 1 base from J, with 13 bases between. The CDR3 covers 14 residues. This CDR3 is CASNRDNVNYGYTF. In DNA form, the CDR3 reads TGCGCCAGCAACCGGGACAATGTTAACTATGGCTACACCTTC.

This clone appeared a single time. This chain joins TRBV7-2 and TRBJ1-5; 10 nucleotides align to TRBD1. J gave up 5 bases and V 5 bases, and 15 bases lay outside the gene matches. The germline gives CDR1 SGHTA, CDR2 FQGNSA. This CDR3 has 18 residues. CDR3 sequence reads: CASSREFLGTGVDQPQHF. As DNA, the CDR3 is TGTGCCAGCAGCCGTGAATTTCTCGGGACAGGGGTCGATCAGCCCCAGCATTTT.

This clone came up once. The chain links TRBV7-9 to TRBJ1-1; D might be TRBD1 (5 bases). The germline gives CDR1 SEHNR, CDR2 FQNEAQ (reference sequence). The CDR3 length is 14 residues. Trimming shortened V by 4 bases and J by 3 bases, and 12 bases separated the two germline ends. In DNA form, the CDR3 reads TGTGCCAGCAGCTCCCAGGGAACTGACACTGAAGCTTTCTTT. It encodes CASSSQGTDTEAFF.

This rearrangement joins TRBV2 to TRBJ2-1; 9 bases fit TRBD1. The CDR3 is 11 amino acids. Germline V gene data show CDR1 as SNHLY and CDR2 as FYNNEI. The V gene end was trimmed by 10 bases and the J gene end by 13 bases; junction bases not matched to a gene: 8. CDR3: CATARDREQFF. The CDR3 DNA follows: TGTGCCACCGCCCGGGACAGGGAACAGTTCTTC.

The chain recombines TRBV5-1 with TRBJ2-7, with D unclear. The CDR3 is 14 amino acids. In germline, CDR1 is SGHRS, CDR2 YFSETQ. V was clipped by 6 bases and J by 2 bases, with 15 bases between them. DNA for the CDR3: TGCGCCAGCACCCTCGAGGCTACGACCTACGAGCAGTACTTC. It is translated as CASTLEATTYEQYF.

The rearrangement joins TRBV5-1 to TRBJ2-1; 12 bases align to TRBD2. CDR3 length equals 16 residues. The V gene's germline CDR1 is SGHRS and CDR2 YFSETQ. Unmatched junction bases numbered 6, after V lost 0 bases and J lost 8 bases. The CDR3 DNA reads TGCGCCAGCAGCTTGGCCCCCACTAGCGGGGGGTATGAGCAGTTCTTC. Its protein is CASSLAPTSGGYEQFF.

The chain uses TRBV6-6 and TRBJ1-2; the match to TRBD1 covers 11 bases. Germline V gene data show CDR1 as MNHNY and CDR2 as SVGAGI (reference sequence). With 6 bases clipped from V and 8 bases from J, the junction kept 11 bases outside the gene matches. This CDR3 comprises 15 residues. CDR3 nucleotides: TGTGCCAGCAGGGTAACAGGACAGGGGGCGGGAGGCTACACCTTC. Its translation: CASRVTGQGAGGYTF.

The gene calls are TRBV7-3 and TRBJ1-1, with D possibly matching TRBD1 (5 bases). The CDR3 totals 14 residues. Trimming took 0 bases from V and 0 from J, leaving 5 bases between them. Germline V gives CDR1 SGHTA, CDR2 FQGTGA. CDR3: CASSLTGVNTEAFF. The CDR3 coding sequence is TGTGCCAGCAGCTTAACAGGGGTGAACACTGAAGCTTTCTTT.

V usage is TRBV9 and J usage is TRBJ2-2; D ambiguous. Germline V CDR1 and CDR2: SGDLS, YYNGEE. V lost 0 bases and J 0 bases, leaving 9 bases between the germline ends. The length of the CDR3 is 16 residues. CDR3 in amino acids: CASSVVGSANTGELFF. Here the CDR3 DNA reads TGTGCCAGCAGCGTAGTCGGCAGCGCGAACACCGGGGAGCTGTTTTTT.

This chain uses TRBV7-3 with TRBJ2-1; TRBD2 aligns across 8 bases. V dropped 5 bases and J dropped 7; count of bases not matched to a gene: 10. CDR1 and CDR2 (germline): SGHTA, FQGTGA. The CDR3 is 15 residues long. In DNA, the CDR3 is TGTGCCAGCAGCAAACAAGGACTAGCTGGTAATGAGCAGTTCTTC. Encoded protein: CASSKQGLAGNEQFF.

A few counts support this clone. The junction departs from the called germline gene at one end, perhaps through a read error. V gene TRBV12-3 or TRBV12-4 combines with J gene TRBJ2-1; the D is unclear. The CDR3 extends over 13 amino acids. CDR3 nucleotide sequence: TGTGCCAGCACTTTAGGGCAGAACAATGAGCAGTTCTTC. Protein: CASTLGQNNEQFF.

This clone was recorded only once. CDR3 in amino acids: CASSAPGQGYEQYF. In DNA, the CDR3 is TGTGCCAGTAGTGCTCCGGGACAGGGTTACGAGCAGTACTTC. This rearrangement joins TRBV19 to TRBJ2-7; 9 bases agree with TRBD1. With 5 bases clipped from V and 4 bases from J, the junction kept 6 bases outside the gene matches. This CDR3 is 14 amino acids long. Germline V gene sequence: CDR1 LNHDA, CDR2 SQIVND (reference sequence).

This rearrangement joins TRBV7-8 to TRBJ1-1; D is undetermined. V was pared by 5 bases and J by 4 bases, with 17 bases between. Germline values: CDR1 SGHVS, CDR2 FQNEAQ. This CDR3 contains 15 residues. CDR3 sequence: CASSRSRENSTEAFF. The CDR3 region has the DNA TGTGCCAGCAGCCGGTCCCGGGAAAACTCCACTGAAGCTTTCTTT.

The rearrangement joins TRBV2 to TRBJ1-4; 7 nucleotides agree with TRBD1. The germline V gene encodes CDR1 SNHLY and CDR2 FYNNEI. This CDR3 is 15 amino acids long. Germline trimming cut 7 bases from V and 4 bases from J; bases unmatched to any gene: 9. In DNA, the CDR3 is TGTGCCAGCATGAGACAGGGCCTCAGTAATGAAAAACTGTTTTTT. It yields the protein CASMRQGLSNEKLFF.

The chain combines TRBV7-8 with TRBJ1-1; 10 bases are a match to TRBD1. The CDR3 loop spans 13 amino acids. CDR1 and CDR2 (germline): SGHVS, FQNEAQ. The V and J ends lost 5 bases and 6 bases, in that order; junction bases with no gene match: 3. The CDR3, as DNA: TGTGCCAGCAGCCCGACAGGGGGCTCTGAAGCTTTCTTT. Amino acids: CASSPTGGSEAFF. The full variable domain, in which reference TRBV7-8 and TRBJ1-1 provide the parts outside the CDR3, is GAGVSQSPRYKVAKRGQDVALRCDPISGHVSLFWYQQALGQGPEFLTYFQNEAQLDKSGLPSDRFFAERPEGSVSTLKIQRTQQEDSAVYLCASSPTGGSEAFFGQGTRLTVV.

The chain is built from TRBV30 and TRBJ1-1, with 10 bases matching TRBD1. Trimming cost V 2 bases and J 0 bases; bases outside gene matches: 6. CDR1 is GTSNPN, CDR2 SVGIG, per germline (reference sequence). CDR3 length equals 16 residues. The DNA of the CDR3 is TGTGCCTGGAGTCCCCGGGACAGGGGATTGAACACTGAAGCTTTCTTT. Its protein is CAWSPRDRGLNTEAFF.

As for this clone: At one boundary the junction diverges from the germline segment, which might be a read error. The V gene is TRBV27, the J gene TRBJ2-7; 7 positions match TRBD1. The CDR3 extends over 16 amino acids. Germline V gene lookup returns CDR1 MNHEY and CDR2 SMNVEV (reference sequence). The CDR3 DNA sequence: TGTGCCAGCAGTTTATCCGCTCAGACAGGGCGGCTCCGCACTTTCTTC. Protein sequence: CASSLSAQTGRLRTFF.

This sequence joins TRBV7-9 and TRBJ1-1, with unresolved D. Looked up from germline, CDR1 is SEHNR and CDR2 is FQNEAQ (reference sequence). The V end was cut by 1 base, the J end by 1 base, with 7 bases between. CDR3 length: 14 residues. CDR3 DNA sequence: TGTGCCAGCAGCTTAGAGCTAGGGAACACTGAAGCTTTCTTT. Translation: CASSLELGNTEAFF.

The chain recombines TRBV18 with TRBJ2-1, with 9 bases fitting TRBD2. J was trimmed by 7 bases and V by 3 bases; bases with no gene match: 13. The CDR3 extends over 17 amino acids. Germline V gene lookup returns CDR1 KGHSH and CDR2 LQKENI. CDR3 sequence (DNA): TGTGCCAGCTCACCTCAGGGGAAACTAGCGGGCGGGAATGAGCAGTTCTTC. Encoded protein: CASSPQGKLAGGNEQFF.

The chain uses TRBV6-5 and TRBJ2-1; D gene uncertain. V was pared by 6 bases and J by 0 bases, with 12 bases between. CDR3 length: 15 residues. The germline V gene has CDR1 MNHEY and CDR2 SVGAGI. The CDR3 nucleotides are TGTGCCAGCAGGAAGATACCGGTCTCCTACAATGAGCAGTTCTTC. It yields the protein CASRKIPVSYNEQFF.

The genes are TRBV7-3 and TRBJ2-2; 8 bases line up with TRBD2. Germline values: CDR1 SGHTA, CDR2 FQGTGA. The CDR3 covers 14 residues. V dropped 8 bases and J dropped 0; count of bases not matched to a gene: 2. The CDR3 DNA is TGTGCCAGCCGGGAGGGTCCGAACACCGGGGAGCTGTTTTTT. It yields the protein CASREGPNTGELFF.

This rearrangement joins TRBV5-3 to TRBJ1-5; D is ambiguous. TRBV5-3 is an ORF, with its function uncertain. CDR3 length: 17 residues. The germline V and J ends were trimmed by 0 bases and 0 bases, with 13 bases remaining between them. CDR3 residues: CARSLVRSLYSNQPQHF. CDR3 sequence (DNA): TGTGCCAGAAGCTTGGTACGTAGTCTTTATAGCAATCAGCCCCAGCATTTT.

The J gene is TRBJ2-2, the V gene TRBV11-2; TRBD1 agrees at 10 bases. The CDR3 loop spans 16 amino acids. In germline, CDR1 is SGHAT, CDR2 FQNNGV. J was trimmed by 7 bases and V by 5 bases; bases with no gene match: 10. CDR3 residues: CASSPLGTGAHGELFF. The CDR3 coding sequence is TGTGCCAGCAGCCCGCTGGGGACAGGGGCTCACGGGGAGCTGTTTTTT.

The J gene is TRBJ1-3, the V gene TRBV13; 7 bases are a match to TRBD1. Trimming took 5 bases from V and 2 from J; bases not matched to a gene: 6. CDR3 length: 15 amino acids. CDR1 is PRHDT, CDR2 FYEKMQ, per germline (reference sequence). This CDR3 reads CASSVDRVPGNTIYF. As DNA, the CDR3 is TGTGCCAGCAGCGTAGACAGGGTCCCTGGAAACACCATATATTTT.